These T cell receptor beta chains were read from a single sample in a study of cytomegalovirus exposure and HLA in healthy donors. TCRdb keeps only in-frame clones here, not all; method: immunoSEQ multiplex PCR. The sample holds over 200,000 clones; around 91% are singletons and the top ten take around 0.34%. Input material: PBMCs. The receptors were gathered from a woman aged 18-35 years in good health and CMV-seronegative. Each CDR3 is given with its conserved first and last residue. The order of the fields is clone size, CDR3 length, J gene, D gene, V gene, CDR3 protein, CDR3 DNA. The D gene is left open where the match is weak. Clone size is not always given. Where it is, it says once, few, many or a class for expanded clones.

clone size: -; CDR3 length: 14; J gene: TRBJ1-2; D gene: TRBD1; V gene: TRBV5-1; CDR3 protein: CASSSRQGYYGYTF; CDR3 DNA: TGCGCCAGCAGCTCCCGACAGGGGTACTATGGCTACACCTTC
clone size: -; CDR3 length: 16; J gene: TRBJ2-7; D gene: TRBD1; V gene: TRBV7-9; CDR3 protein: CASSLAFVQGAYEQYF; CDR3 DNA: TGTGCCAGCAGCTTAGCATTCGTGCAGGGGGCCTACGAGCAGTACTTC
clone size: -; CDR3 length: 16; J gene: TRBJ1-3; D gene: TRBD1; V gene: TRBV18; CDR3 protein: CASSLGTGRSGNTIYF; CDR3 DNA: TGTGCCAGCTCACTAGGGACAGGCCGCTCTGGAAACACCATATATTTT
clone size: -; CDR3 length: 16; J gene: TRBJ1-1; D gene: TRBD1; V gene: TRBV7-9; CDR3 protein: CASSPGTGVFRVEAFF; CDR3 DNA: TGTGCCAGCAGCCCCGGGACAGGGGTTTTCCGGGTGGAAGCTTTCTTT
clone size: -; CDR3 length: 15; J gene: TRBJ2-7; D gene: TRBD1; V gene: TRBV10-3; CDR3 protein: CAISGEQGASYEQYF; CDR3 DNA: TGTGCCATCAGTGGTGAACAGGGGGCATCCTACGAGCAGTACTTC
clone size: -; CDR3 length: 13; J gene: TRBJ1-5; D gene: -; V gene: TRBV10-1; CDR3 protein: CASGKRGDQPQHF; CDR3 DNA: TGCGCCAGTGGTAAACGGGGGGATCAGCCCCAGCATTTT
clone size: -; CDR3 length: 14; J gene: TRBJ1-6; D gene: -; V gene: TRBV28; CDR3 protein: CASSSPPAGSPLHF; CDR3 DNA: TGTGCCAGCAGTTCACCCCCGGCGGGTTCACCCCTCCACTTT
clone size: -; CDR3 length: 15; J gene: TRBJ2-7; D gene: -; V gene: TRBV6-5; CDR3 protein: CASSSPSGGSYEQYF; CDR3 DNA: TGTGCCAGCAGTTCCCCGTCTGGAGGGTCCTACGAGCAGTACTTC
clone size: once; CDR3 length: 14; J gene: TRBJ2-5; D gene: TRBD1; V gene: TRBV7-6; CDR3 protein: CASSLGQGVETQYF; CDR3 DNA: TGTGCCAGCAGCTTGGGACAGGGGGTGGAGACCCAGTACTTC
clone size: -; CDR3 length: 15; J gene: TRBJ1-4; D gene: -; V gene: TRBV4-1; CDR3 protein: CASSQGRGTNEKLFF; CDR3 DNA: TGCGCCAGCAGCCAAGGGCGGGGTACTAATGAAAAACTGTTTTTT
clone size: -; CDR3 length: 13; J gene: TRBJ1-6; D gene: -; V gene: TRBV2; CDR3 protein: CASSVQNNSPLHF; CDR3 DNA: TGTGCCAGCAGTGTTCAGAATAATTCACCCCTCCACTTT
clone size: -; CDR3 length: 17; J gene: TRBJ1-6; D gene: TRBD1; V gene: TRBV4-1; CDR3 protein: CASSQPAQTGKNSPLHF; CDR3 DNA: TGCGCCAGCAGCCAACCCGCCCAGACAGGGAAAAATTCACCCCTCCACTTT
clone size: -; CDR3 length: 15; J gene: TRBJ1-1; D gene: -; V gene: TRBV6-6; CDR3 protein: CATHLGGAKDSEAFF; CDR3 DNA: TGTGCCACCCACTTGGGGGGGGCGAAGGATTCTGAAGCTTTCTTT
clone size: once; CDR3 length: 12; J gene: TRBJ2-4; D gene: -; V gene: TRBV28; CDR3 protein: CASSLGGDIQYF; CDR3 DNA: TGTGCCAGCAGTTTGGGAGGTGACATTCAGTACTTC
clone size: -; CDR3 length: 17; J gene: TRBJ2-3; D gene: TRBD1; V gene: TRBV4-3; CDR3 protein: CASSQERADRVLDTQYF; CDR3 DNA: TGCGCCAGCAGCCAAGAGCGTGCTGACAGGGTACTAGATACGCAGTATTTT
clone size: -; CDR3 length: 13; J gene: TRBJ1-6; D gene: -; V gene: TRBV2; CDR3 protein: CASRSTPNSPLHF; CDR3 DNA: TGTGCCAGCAGATCTACCCCAAATTCACCCCTCCACTTT
clone size: -; CDR3 length: 12; J gene: TRBJ1-4; D gene: -; V gene: TRBV30; CDR3 protein: CAWSTQGGKLFF; CDR3 DNA: TGTGCCTGGAGTACCCAGGGTGGAAAACTGTTTTTT
clone size: -; CDR3 length: 15; J gene: TRBJ2-3; D gene: TRBD1; V gene: TRBV6-6; CDR3 protein: CASSQGTVKPDTQYF; CDR3 DNA: TGTGCCAGCAGCCAAGGGACAGTGAAACCAGATACGCAGTATTTT
clone size: -; CDR3 length: 18; J gene: TRBJ2-3; D gene: TRBD2; V gene: TRBV10-3; CDR3 protein: CAISERLAGAGSTDTQYF; CDR3 DNA: TGTGCCATCAGTGAGAGACTAGCGGGGGCCGGCAGCACAGATACGCAGTATTTT
clone size: -; CDR3 length: 18; J gene: TRBJ1-2; D gene: TRBD1; V gene: TRBV7-8; CDR3 protein: CASSLLGTGGEGAYGYTF; CDR3 DNA: TGTGCCAGCAGCTTACTTGGGACAGGGGGCGAAGGGGCCTATGGCTACACCTTC
clone size: -; CDR3 length: 14; J gene: TRBJ2-7; D gene: -; V gene: TRBV28; CDR3 protein: CASTIWGQTYEQYF; CDR3 DNA: TGTGCCAGCACCATTTGGGGGCAGACCTACGAGCAGTACTTC
clone size: -; CDR3 length: 14; J gene: TRBJ1-3; D gene: -; V gene: TRBV7-8; CDR3 protein: CASSLSGPVNTIYF; CDR3 DNA: TGTGCCAGCAGCTTATCCGGTCCCGTGAACACCATATATTTT
clone size: few; CDR3 length: 14; J gene: TRBJ1-1; D gene: TRBD1; V gene: TRBV5-1; CDR3 protein: CASSWGQGNTEAFF; CDR3 DNA: TGCGCCAGCAGCTGGGGACAGGGGAACACTGAAGCTTTCTTT
clone size: -; CDR3 length: 11; J gene: TRBJ2-2; D gene: -; V gene: TRBV5-5; CDR3 protein: CASLNTGELFF; CDR3 DNA: TGTGCCAGCCTTAACACCGGGGAGCTGTTTTTT
clone size: -; CDR3 length: 15; J gene: TRBJ1-1; D gene: -; V gene: TRBV10-3; CDR3 protein: CAISEVGGQYTEAFF; CDR3 DNA: TGTGCCATCAGTGAGGTGGGGGGGCAATACACTGAAGCTTTCTTT
clone size: -; CDR3 length: 16; J gene: TRBJ2-1; D gene: -; V gene: TRBV9; CDR3 protein: CASSGEPGLYYNEQFF; CDR3 DNA: TGTGCCAGCAGCGGTGAACCGGGTCTATACTACAATGAGCAGTTCTTC
clone size: -; CDR3 length: 14; J gene: TRBJ2-1; D gene: -; V gene: TRBV5-8; CDR3 protein: CASSLGGGRDEQFF; CDR3 DNA: TGTGCCAGCAGCCTGGGGGGAGGAAGGGATGAGCAGTTCTTC
clone size: few; CDR3 length: 13; J gene: TRBJ2-7; D gene: -; V gene: TRBV19; CDR3 protein: CASREQGVYEQYF; CDR3 DNA: TGTGCCAGTAGAGAACAGGGCGTCTACGAGCAGTACTTC
clone size: -; CDR3 length: 14; J gene: TRBJ1-4; D gene: TRBD1; V gene: TRBV5-4; CDR3 protein: CASSLGQGVEKLFF; CDR3 DNA: TGTGCCAGCAGCTTGGGGCAGGGGGTCGAAAAACTGTTTTTT
clone size: -; CDR3 length: 19; J gene: TRBJ1-6; D gene: TRBD1; V gene: TRBV5-6; CDR3 protein: CASSSPGTGVLIDNSPLHF; CDR3 DNA: TGTGCCAGCAGCTCGCCCGGGACAGGGGTTTTGATAGATAATTCACCCCTCCACTTT
clone size: -; CDR3 length: 15; J gene: TRBJ2-2; D gene: -; V gene: TRBV11-3; CDR3 protein: CASSLDRGNTGELFF; CDR3 DNA: TGTGCCAGCAGCTTAGACAGGGGGAACACCGGGGAGCTGTTTTTT
clone size: -; CDR3 length: 18; J gene: TRBJ1-3; D gene: TRBD1; V gene: TRBV14; CDR3 protein: CASSRDLPRGLSGNTIYF; CDR3 DNA: TGTGCCAGCAGTCGAGACCTCCCCAGGGGGCTCTCTGGAAACACCATATATTTT
clone size: once; CDR3 length: 17; J gene: TRBJ2-5; D gene: TRBD1; V gene: TRBV7-2; CDR3 protein: CASSLTRDRGGQETQYF; CDR3 DNA: TGTGCCAGCAGCCTTACGAGGGACAGGGGGGGACAAGAGACCCAGTACTTC
clone size: -; CDR3 length: 15; J gene: TRBJ2-1; D gene: TRBD1; V gene: TRBV6-1; CDR3 protein: CASTTGVSSYNEQFF; CDR3 DNA: TGTGCCAGCACTACAGGGGTAAGCTCCTACAATGAGCAGTTCTTC
clone size: -; CDR3 length: 14; J gene: TRBJ2-7; D gene: -; V gene: TRBV2; CDR3 protein: CASSEDRNYYEQYF; CDR3 DNA: TGTGCCAGCTCCGAAGACAGAAACTACTACGAGCAGTACTTC
clone size: -; CDR3 length: 10; J gene: TRBJ1-4; D gene: -; V gene: TRBV7-9; CDR3 protein: CASSPGSLFF; CDR3 DNA: TGTGCCAGCAGCCCCGGTTCCCTGTTTTTT
clone size: -; CDR3 length: 14; J gene: TRBJ1-2; D gene: -; V gene: TRBV29-1; CDR3 protein: CSAGQSGKNYGYTF; CDR3 DNA: TGCAGTGCTGGACAGTCGGGCAAGAACTATGGCTACACCTTC
clone size: -; CDR3 length: 13; J gene: TRBJ2-1; D gene: -; V gene: TRBV27; CDR3 protein: CASRDSQYNEQFF; CDR3 DNA: TGTGCCAGTCGGGACTCACAGTACAATGAGCAGTTCTTC
clone size: -; CDR3 length: 14; J gene: TRBJ2-2; D gene: -; V gene: TRBV7-9; CDR3 protein: CAKDFPSNTGELFF; CDR3 DNA: TGTGCCAAGGACTTCCCCTCGAACACCGGGGAGCTGTTTTTT
clone size: -; CDR3 length: 16; J gene: TRBJ1-1; D gene: -; V gene: TRBV6-5; CDR3 protein: CASSSRHPQKMVEAFF; CDR3 DNA: TGTGCCAGCAGTTCTCGCCACCCCCAGAAAATGGTGGAAGCTTTCTTT
clone size: few; CDR3 length: 11; J gene: TRBJ1-1; D gene: -; V gene: TRBV10-3; CDR3 protein: CAIGADTEAFF; CDR3 DNA: TGTGCCATCGGAGCGGACACTGAAGCTTTCTTT
clone size: once; CDR3 length: 15; J gene: TRBJ2-2; D gene: TRBD2; V gene: TRBV5-1; CDR3 protein: CASSPGLAGTGELFF; CDR3 DNA: TGCGCCAGCAGCCCGGGACTAGCGGGTACCGGGGAGCTGTTTTTT
clone size: -; CDR3 length: 14; J gene: TRBJ2-1; D gene: -; V gene: TRBV19; CDR3 protein: CASSIAFGYNEQFF; CDR3 DNA: TGTGCCAGTAGTATCGCGTTCGGGTACAATGAGCAGTTCTTC
clone size: many; CDR3 length: 12; J gene: TRBJ1-1; D gene: TRBD1; V gene: TRBV29-1; CDR3 protein: CSGHRGLTEAFF; CDR3 DNA: TGCAGCGGGCACAGGGGGCTAACTGAAGCTTTCTTT
clone size: -; CDR3 length: 16; J gene: TRBJ2-2; D gene: TRBD1; V gene: TRBV6-6; CDR3 protein: CASIPTGQVNTGELFF; CDR3 DNA: TGTGCCAGCATACCAACGGGACAGGTGAACACCGGGGAGCTGTTTTTT
clone size: -; CDR3 length: 15; J gene: TRBJ2-3; D gene: -; V gene: TRBV28; CDR3 protein: CASSPSTASTDTQYF; CDR3 DNA: TGTGCCAGCAGTCCCTCGACAGCTAGCACAGATACGCAGTATTTT
clone size: -; CDR3 length: 14; J gene: TRBJ1-1; D gene: -; V gene: TRBV7-9; CDR3 protein: CASSRSGDGTEAFF; CDR3 DNA: TGTGCCAGCAGCCGATCAGGGGACGGCACTGAAGCTTTCTTT
clone size: -; CDR3 length: 12; J gene: TRBJ2-5; D gene: TRBD1; V gene: TRBV28; CDR3 protein: CASSPGGETQYF; CDR3 DNA: TGTGCCAGCAGCCCAGGGGGCGAGACCCAGTACTTC
clone size: -; CDR3 length: 13; J gene: TRBJ2-5; D gene: -; V gene: TRBV6-5; CDR3 protein: CASFVGGQETQYF; CDR3 DNA: TGTGCCAGCTTTGTTGGCGGACAAGAGACCCAGTACTTC
clone size: -; CDR3 length: 14; J gene: TRBJ1-1; D gene: -; V gene: TRBV7-7; CDR3 protein: CASTQLEGGTEAFF; CDR3 DNA: TGTGCTAGCACCCAGTTGGAAGGGGGCACTGAAGCTTTCTTT
clone size: -; CDR3 length: 17; J gene: TRBJ2-1; D gene: TRBD1; V gene: TRBV5-1; CDR3 protein: CASSLWGRDRETNEQFF; CDR3 DNA: TGCGCCAGCAGCTTGTGGGGAAGGGACAGGGAGACCAATGAGCAGTTCTTC
clone size: -; CDR3 length: 14; J gene: TRBJ1-4; D gene: TRBD1; V gene: TRBV6-5; CDR3 protein: CASSYQDRTEKLFF; CDR3 DNA: TGTGCCAGCAGTTACCAGGACAGGACTGAAAAACTGTTTTTT
clone size: once; CDR3 length: 12; J gene: TRBJ2-5; D gene: -; V gene: TRBV6-5; CDR3 protein: CATSTVGETQYF; CDR3 DNA: TGTGCCACTTCGACAGTAGGAGAGACCCAGTACTTC
clone size: -; CDR3 length: 16; J gene: TRBJ2-2; D gene: -; V gene: TRBV18; CDR3 protein: CASSLQDRSDTGELFF; CDR3 DNA: TGTGCCAGCTCACTACAGGACCGAAGCGACACCGGGGAGCTGTTTTTT
clone size: -; CDR3 length: 14; J gene: TRBJ1-1; D gene: -; V gene: TRBV28; CDR3 protein: CASSLSMRNTEAFF; CDR3 DNA: TGTGCCAGCAGTTTATCTATGAGGAACACTGAAGCTTTCTTT
clone size: once; CDR3 length: 13; J gene: TRBJ1-2; D gene: -; V gene: TRBV10-1; CDR3 protein: CASSESQVYGYTF; CDR3 DNA: TGCGCCAGCAGTGAGTCCCAGGTCTATGGCTACACCTTC
clone size: once; CDR3 length: 14; J gene: TRBJ1-4; D gene: TRBD1; V gene: TRBV15; CDR3 protein: CATSKGQGVEKLFF; CDR3 DNA: TGTGCCACCAGCAAGGGACAGGGTGTTGAAAAACTGTTTTTT
clone size: -; CDR3 length: 13; J gene: TRBJ2-3; D gene: -; V gene: TRBV5-5; CDR3 protein: CASSEIIADTQYF; CDR3 DNA: TGTGCCAGCAGCGAAATCATAGCAGATACGCAGTATTTT
clone size: -; CDR3 length: 15; J gene: TRBJ1-1; D gene: -; V gene: TRBV7-8; CDR3 protein: CASSPQGWRITEAFF; CDR3 DNA: TGTGCCAGCAGCCCACAGGGTTGGAGAATCACTGAAGCTTTCTTT